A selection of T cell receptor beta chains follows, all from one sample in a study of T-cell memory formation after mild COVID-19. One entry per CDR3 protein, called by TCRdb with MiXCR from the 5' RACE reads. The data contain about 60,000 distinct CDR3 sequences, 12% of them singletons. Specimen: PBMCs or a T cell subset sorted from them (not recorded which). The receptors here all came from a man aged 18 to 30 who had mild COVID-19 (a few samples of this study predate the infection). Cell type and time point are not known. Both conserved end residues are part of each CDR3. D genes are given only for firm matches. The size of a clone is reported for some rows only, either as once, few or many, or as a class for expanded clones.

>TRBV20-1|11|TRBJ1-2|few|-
CSAPGTSGYTF
TGCAGTGCTCCCGGGACCAGTGGCTACACCTTC
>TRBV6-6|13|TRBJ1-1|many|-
CASSEQGNTEAFF
TGTGCCAGCAGTGAACAGGGGAACACTGAAGCTTTCTTT
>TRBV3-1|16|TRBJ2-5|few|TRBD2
CASSHLAGDLQETQYF
TGTGCCAGCAGCCACCTAGCGGGGGACCTACAAGAGACCCAGTACTTC
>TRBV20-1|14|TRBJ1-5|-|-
CSAGPPAGSQPQHF
TGCAGTGCTGGACCTCCGGCTGGAAGTCAGCCCCAGCATTTT
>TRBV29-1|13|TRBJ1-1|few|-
CSVVSPRNTEAFF
TGCAGCGTTGTTTCCCCACGGAACACTGAAGCTTTCTTT
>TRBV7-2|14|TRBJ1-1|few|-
CASSLVAKNTEAFF
TGTGCCAGCAGCTTAGTCGCAAAGAACACTGAAGCTTTCTTT
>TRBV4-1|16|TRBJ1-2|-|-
CASSRVGFLERYGYTF
TGCGCCAGCAGCCGCGTGGGCTTTCTAGAACGCTATGGCTACACCTTC
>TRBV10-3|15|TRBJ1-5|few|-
CAISADLISNQPQHF
TGTGCCATCAGTGCGGACCTGATCAGCAATCAGCCCCAGCATTTT
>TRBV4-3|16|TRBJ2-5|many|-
CASSQAPWTHGETQYF
TGCGCCAGCAGCCAAGCCCCATGGACGCACGGGGAGACCCAGTACTTC
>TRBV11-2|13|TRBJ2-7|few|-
CASSSLGLYEQYF
TGTGCCAGCAGCTCACTAGGGCTCTACGAGCAGTACTTC
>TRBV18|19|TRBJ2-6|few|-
CASSPLPAGKSIGANVLTF
TGTGCCAGCTCACCACTCCCCGCGGGAAAGAGTATTGGGGCCAACGTCCTGACTTTC
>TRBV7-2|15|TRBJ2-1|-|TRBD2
CASSLLAGGNNEQFF
TGTGCCAGCAGCTTACTAGCGGGGGGGAACAATGAGCAGTTCTTC
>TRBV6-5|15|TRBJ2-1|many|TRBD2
CASRASSGGGHEQFF
TGTGCCAGCAGGGCCTCTAGCGGGGGGGGCCATGAGCAGTTCTTC
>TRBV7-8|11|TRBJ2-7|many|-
CASSLVDEQYF
TGTGCCAGCAGCTTAGTTGACGAGCAGTACTTC
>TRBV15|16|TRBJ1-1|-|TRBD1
CATSRGRQGSNTEAFF
TGTGCCACCAGCAGAGGCAGACAGGGCTCGAACACTGAAGCTTTCTTT
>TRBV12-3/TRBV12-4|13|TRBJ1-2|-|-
CASTIGQGYGYTF
TGTGCCAGCACCATAGGGCAGGGCTATGGCTACACCTTC
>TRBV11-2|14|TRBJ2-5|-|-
CASSLRQVRETQYF
TGTGCCAGCAGCTTAAGACAGGTTCGGGAGACCCAGTACTTC
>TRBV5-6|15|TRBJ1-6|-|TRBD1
CASSSAPGQTSPLHF
TGTGCCAGCAGCTCAGCCCCGGGACAGACCTCACCCCTCCACTTT
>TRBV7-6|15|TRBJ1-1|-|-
CASSLASDSPAEAFF
TGTGCCAGCAGCTTAGCGAGCGATTCTCCGGCTGAAGCTTTCTTT
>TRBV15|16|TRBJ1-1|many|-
CATSRGFNRRNTEAFF
TGTGCCACCAGCAGAGGGTTTAACAGGAGGAACACTGAAGCTTTCTTT
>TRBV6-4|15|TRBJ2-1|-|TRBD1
CASSEAGQGANEQFF
TGTGCCAGCAGTGAAGCGGGACAGGGGGCTAATGAGCAGTTCTTC
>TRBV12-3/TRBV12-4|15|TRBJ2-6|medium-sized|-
CASSFDTSGANVLTF
TGTGCCAGCAGCTTTGACACCTCTGGGGCCAACGTCCTGACTTTC
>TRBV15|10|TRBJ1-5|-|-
CATGSWPQHF
TGTGCCACTGGCTCGTGGCCCCAGCATTTT
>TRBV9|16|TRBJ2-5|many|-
CASSVAGGSVAETQYF
TGTGCCAGCAGCGTAGCTGGTGGATCCGTGGCGGAGACCCAGTACTTC
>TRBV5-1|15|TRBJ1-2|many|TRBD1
CASMVGGQLNYGYTF
TGCGCCAGCATGGTCGGGGGACAGCTGAACTATGGCTACACCTTC
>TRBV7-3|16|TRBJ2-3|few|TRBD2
CASSPALRGAADTQYF
TGTGCCAGCAGCCCCGCACTGCGGGGGGCGGCAGATACGCAGTATTTT
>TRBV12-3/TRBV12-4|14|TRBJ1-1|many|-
CASSLMGTVTEAFF
TGTGCCAGCAGTTTAATGGGTACCGTTACTGAAGCTTTCTTT
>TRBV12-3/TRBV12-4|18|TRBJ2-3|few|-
CASSFRLGGGASTDTQYF
TGTGCCAGCAGCTTCCGCCTGGGAGGGGGGGCTAGCACAGATACGCAGTATTTT
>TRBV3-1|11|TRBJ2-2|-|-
CASSLTGELFF
TGTGCCAGCAGCCTCACCGGGGAGCTGTTTTTT
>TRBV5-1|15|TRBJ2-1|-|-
CASRLAASSYNEQFF
TGCGCCAGCAGATTAGCGGCCAGCTCCTACAATGAGCAGTTCTTC
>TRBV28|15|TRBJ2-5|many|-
CASTSISTAEETQYF
TGTGCCAGCACCTCTATCTCTACGGCGGAAGAGACCCAGTACTTC
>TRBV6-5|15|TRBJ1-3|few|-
CASSHPSPSGNTIYF
TGTGCCAGCAGCCATCCCTCCCCCTCTGGAAACACCATATATTTT
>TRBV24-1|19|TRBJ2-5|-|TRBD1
CATSDPRQGARTIQETQYF
TGTGCCACCAGTGACCCCAGACAGGGGGCCCGGACTATCCAAGAGACCCAGTACTTC
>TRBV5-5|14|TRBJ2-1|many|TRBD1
CASSLDDRVNEQFF
TGTGCCAGCAGCTTGGATGACAGGGTCAATGAGCAGTTCTTC
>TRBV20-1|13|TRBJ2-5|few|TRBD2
CSARGSGAPTQYF
TGCAGTGCTAGAGGTAGCGGGGCCCCGACCCAGTACTTC
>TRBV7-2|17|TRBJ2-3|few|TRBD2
CASSLRLAGGSTDTQYF
TGTGCCAGCAGCTTACGACTAGCGGGGGGGAGCACAGATACGCAGTATTTT
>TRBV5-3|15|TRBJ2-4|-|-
CARKSRGGRKNIQYF
TGTGCCAGAAAATCTCGAGGTGGCAGGAAAAACATTCAGTACTTC
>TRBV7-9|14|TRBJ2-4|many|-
CASSPQGSENIQYF
TGTGCCAGCAGTCCCCAGGGTTCTGAAAACATTCAGTACTTC
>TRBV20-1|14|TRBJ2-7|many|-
CSARDGEYPYEQYF
TGCAGTGCTAGAGATGGGGAGTATCCCTACGAGCAGTACTTC
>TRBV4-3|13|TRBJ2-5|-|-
CASSQGASETQYF
TGCGCCAGCAGCCAAGGTGCTTCGGAGACCCAGTACTTC
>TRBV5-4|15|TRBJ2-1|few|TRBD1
CASSLGDRGTREQFF
TGTGCCAGCAGCTTGGGGGACAGGGGGACACGGGAGCAGTTCTTC
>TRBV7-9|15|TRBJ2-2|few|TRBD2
CASSLTGLAGEELFF
TGTGCCAGCAGCTTAACGGGACTAGCGGGGGAGGAGCTGTTTTTT
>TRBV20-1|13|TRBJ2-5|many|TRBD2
CSASQLARETQYF
TGCAGTGCTTCACAACTAGCGCGGGAGACCCAGTACTTC
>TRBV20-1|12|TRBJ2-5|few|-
CSAREGQETQYF
TGCAGTGCTAGAGAGGGGCAAGAGACCCAGTACTTC
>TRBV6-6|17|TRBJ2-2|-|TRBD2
CASSYSRGGVNTGELFF
TGTGCCAGCAGTTACTCTCGCGGGGGGGTTAACACCGGGGAGCTGTTTTTT
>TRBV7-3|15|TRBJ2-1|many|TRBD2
CASSLIGGAHNEQFF
TGTGCCAGCAGCTTGATCGGGGGGGCCCACAATGAGCAGTTCTTC
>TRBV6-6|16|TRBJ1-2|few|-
CASSPAPQGSNYGYTF
TGTGCCAGCAGTCCCGCCCCGCAGGGGAGTAACTATGGCTACACCTTC
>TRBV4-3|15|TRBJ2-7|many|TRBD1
CASSRLDRGRYEQYF
TGCGCCAGCAGCCGACTCGACAGGGGCCGCTACGAGCAGTACTTC
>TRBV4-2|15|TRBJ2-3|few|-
CASSQDRVSKDTQYF
TGTGCCAGCAGCCAGGACCGGGTGAGCAAAGATACGCAGTATTTT